The clone carrying this T cell receptor (beta chain) was detected once. Antigen unknown. The study ran its PCR with 60 Vbeta and 13 Jbeta primers. Libraries were prepared by immunoSEQ multiplex PCR; TCRdb keeps only in-frame clonotypes and omits some of them. The table has roughly 140,000 clones, 68% seen once. This specimen belongs to a study of cytomegalovirus exposure and HLA in healthy donors. Study results and caveats: Confirmation was obtained in vitro that a few CMV-associated chains are specific for CMV antigens.

Germline CDR1 reads SGHRS; CDR2 reads YFSETQ. This CDR3 is 16 amino acids long. The trim removed 4 bases at V and 16 bases at J, leaving 22 bases unmatched. Donors were ostensibly healthy at sampling, although undocumented immune exposures were probable. V usage is TRBV5-1 and J usage is TRBJ2-1, with 8 positions matching TRBD2. The specimen sequenced was PBMCs. This TCR was sampled from a man aged 55 to 70 in good health and CMV-seronegative. The CDR3 bases are TGCGCCAGCAGCCCACCCACTTTAGCGGGAACCCCCCAATCTTTCTTC. Protein: CASSPPTLAGTPQSFF.